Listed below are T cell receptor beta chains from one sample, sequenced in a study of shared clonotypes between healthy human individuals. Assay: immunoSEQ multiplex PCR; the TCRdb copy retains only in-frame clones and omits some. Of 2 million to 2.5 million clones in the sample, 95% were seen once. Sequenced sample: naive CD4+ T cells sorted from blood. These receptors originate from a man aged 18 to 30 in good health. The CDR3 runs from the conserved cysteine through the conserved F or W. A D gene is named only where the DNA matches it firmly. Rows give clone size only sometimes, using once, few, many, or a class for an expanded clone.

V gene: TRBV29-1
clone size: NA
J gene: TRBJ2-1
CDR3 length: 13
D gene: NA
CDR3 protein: CSVVRELKNEQFF
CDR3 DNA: TGCAGCGTTGTGCGGGAACTAAAGAATGAGCAGTTCTTC

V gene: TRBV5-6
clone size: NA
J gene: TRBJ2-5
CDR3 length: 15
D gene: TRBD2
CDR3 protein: CASSWGLKEQETQYF
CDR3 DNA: TGTGCCAGCAGCTGGGGACTAAAAGAACAAGAGACCCAGTACTTC

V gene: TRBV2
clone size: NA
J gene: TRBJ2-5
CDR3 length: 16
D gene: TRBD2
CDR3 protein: CASSDGLAGGQETQYF
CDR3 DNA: TGTGCCAGCAGTGACGGGCTAGCGGGGGGGCAAGAGACCCAGTACTTC

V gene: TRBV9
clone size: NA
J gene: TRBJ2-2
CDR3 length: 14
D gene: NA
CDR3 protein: CASSVPGEAGELFF
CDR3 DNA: TGTGCCAGCAGCGTCCCAGGGGAGGCCGGGGAGCTGTTTTTT

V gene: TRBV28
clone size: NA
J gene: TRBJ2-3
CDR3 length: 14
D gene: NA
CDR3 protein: CASSLYRDTNTQYF
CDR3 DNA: TGTGCCAGCAGTTTATACCGGGACACAAATACGCAGTATTTT

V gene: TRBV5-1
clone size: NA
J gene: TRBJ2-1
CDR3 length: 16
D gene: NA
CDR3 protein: CASSPQGGQSYNEQFF
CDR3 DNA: TGCGCCAGCAGCCCTCAGGGGGGACAGAGTTACAATGAGCAGTTCTTC

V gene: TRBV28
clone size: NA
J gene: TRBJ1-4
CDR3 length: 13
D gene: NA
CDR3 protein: CASSLRIWEKLFF
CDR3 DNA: TGTGCCAGCAGTTTAAGAATCTGGGAAAAACTGTTTTTT

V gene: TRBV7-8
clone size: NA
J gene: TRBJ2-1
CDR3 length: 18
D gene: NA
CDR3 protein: CASSFPPLSDRAYNEQFF
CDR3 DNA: TGTGCCAGCAGCTTTCCTCCCCTCAGTGACAGAGCCTACAATGAGCAGTTCTTC

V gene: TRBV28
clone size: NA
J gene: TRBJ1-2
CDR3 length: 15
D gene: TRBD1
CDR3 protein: CASSFGDSGQTRYTF
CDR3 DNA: TGTGCCAGCAGTTTCGGGGACAGCGGACAGACGCGCTACACCTTC

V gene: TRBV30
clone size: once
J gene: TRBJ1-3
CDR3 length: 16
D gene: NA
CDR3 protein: CAWSVGQGSSGNTIYF
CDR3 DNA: TGTGCCTGGAGTGTGGGGCAGGGAAGCTCTGGAAACACCATATATTTT

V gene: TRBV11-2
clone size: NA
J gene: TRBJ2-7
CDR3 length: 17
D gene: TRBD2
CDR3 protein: CASSLDIGREDLYEQYF
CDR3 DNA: TGTGCCAGCAGCTTAGATATCGGCCGGGAGGATTTGTACGAGCAGTACTTC

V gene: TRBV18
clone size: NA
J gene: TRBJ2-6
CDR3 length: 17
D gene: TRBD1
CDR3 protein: CASSPGQGASGANVLTF
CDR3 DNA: TGTGCCAGCTCACCGGGACAGGGGGCTTCTGGGGCCAACGTCCTGACTTTC

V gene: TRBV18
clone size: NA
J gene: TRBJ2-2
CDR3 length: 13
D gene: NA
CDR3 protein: CASSSQGTRELFF
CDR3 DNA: TGTGCCAGCTCATCGCAAGGGACAAGGGAGCTGTTTTTT

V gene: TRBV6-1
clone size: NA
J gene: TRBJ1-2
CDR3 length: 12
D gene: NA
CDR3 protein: CASRKGNYGYTF
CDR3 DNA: TGTGCCAGCAGGAAAGGGAACTATGGCTACACCTTC

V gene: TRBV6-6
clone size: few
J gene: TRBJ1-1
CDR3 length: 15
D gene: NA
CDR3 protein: CASNPHGEVNTEAFF
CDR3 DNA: TGTGCCAGCAATCCCCACGGGGAGGTGAACACTGAAGCTTTCTTT

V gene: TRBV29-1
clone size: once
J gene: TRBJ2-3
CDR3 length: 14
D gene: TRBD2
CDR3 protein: CSGSPSGRIDTQYF
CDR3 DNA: TGCAGCGGATCCCCTAGCGGGAGAATAGATACGCAGTATTTT

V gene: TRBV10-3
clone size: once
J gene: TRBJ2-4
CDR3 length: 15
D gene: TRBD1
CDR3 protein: CAISESGTGGNIQYF
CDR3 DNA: TGTGCCATCAGTGAGTCGGGGACAGGGGGCAACATTCAGTACTTC

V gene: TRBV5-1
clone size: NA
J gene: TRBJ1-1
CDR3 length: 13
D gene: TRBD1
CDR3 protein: CASSFHRDSEAFF
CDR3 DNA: TGCGCCAGCAGCTTTCATCGGGACAGTGAAGCTTTCTTT

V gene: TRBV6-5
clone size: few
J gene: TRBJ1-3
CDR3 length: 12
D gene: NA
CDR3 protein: CASRGPGNTIYF
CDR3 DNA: TGTGCCAGCAGGGGGCCGGGAAACACCATATATTTT

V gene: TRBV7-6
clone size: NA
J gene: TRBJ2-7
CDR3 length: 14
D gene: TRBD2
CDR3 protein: CASSSGGSSYEQYF
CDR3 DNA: TGTGCCAGCAGCTCAGGCGGGAGCTCCTACGAGCAGTACTTC

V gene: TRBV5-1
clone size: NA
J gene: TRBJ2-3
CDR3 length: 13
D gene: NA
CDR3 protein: CASSLPELDTQYF
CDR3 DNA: TGCGCCAGCAGCTTACCAGAATTAGATACGCAGTATTTT

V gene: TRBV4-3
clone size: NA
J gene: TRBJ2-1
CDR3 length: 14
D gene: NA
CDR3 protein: CASSQDQIVAEQFF
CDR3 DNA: TGCGCCAGCAGCCAAGATCAAATCGTTGCTGAGCAGTTCTTC

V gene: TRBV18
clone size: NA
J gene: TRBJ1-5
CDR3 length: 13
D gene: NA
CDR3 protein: CASSSDANQPQHF
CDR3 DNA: TGTGCCAGCTCATCCGACGCCAATCAGCCCCAGCATTTT